One sample yielded the 10 T cell receptor beta chains listed below, sequenced in a study of T cell repertoires in cytomegalovirus infection. Their antigens are not known. From the reads, TCRdb called clonotypes with MiXCR, one entry per CDR3 protein. The sample gives around 300,000 distinct CDR3 sequences, under 25% of which show up once; approximately 19% is in the top ten. The sample here was cultured PBMCs, taken from culture after CMV antigen stimulation. The source is a human donor in good health (CMV status not recorded). Some clones in this sample may be carry-over from other donors' samples.

The table lists this clonotype with many counts. This chain joins TRBV12-3 or TRBV12-4 and TRBJ1-2; no reliable D call. V was shortened by 4 bases and J by 8 bases, with 14 bases between the two germline ends. The CDR3 loop spans 13 amino acids. DNA of the CDR3: TGTGCCAGCAGTTCGGGGTCAGCCCGAGGCTACACCTTC. It specifies CASSSGSARGYTF.

This clonotype was picked up many times. The J gene is TRBJ2-1, the V gene TRBV7-2; D might be TRBD1 (6 bases). The V end lost 0 bases, the J end lost 9 bases, and 15 bases lay between the germline ends. The CDR3 extends over 15 amino acids. Germline V CDR1 and CDR2: SGHTA, FQGNSA. The CDR3 here is CASSLAVGAHGEQFF. CDR3 DNA: TGTGCCAGCAGCTTAGCGGTGGGGGCCCACGGTGAGCAGTTCTTC.

The V and J genes are TRBV29-1 and TRBJ1-1; D may be TRBD1 (5 bases). CDR3 size: 14 residues. The V end lost 8 bases, the J end lost 4 bases, and 20 bases lay between the germline ends. CDR1 is SQVTM, CDR2 ANQGSEA, per germline. CDR3 amino acids: CSSQIGRGVTEAFF. In nucleotides, the CDR3 is TGCAGCTCGCAGATTGGGAGAGGGGTCACTGAAGCTTTCTTT.

As to this clonotype: Mismatch with germline at one junction end may stem from a read error. The V gene is TRBV27, the J gene TRBJ2-1; D remains ambiguous. CDR3 length: 16 amino acids. Germline V gene data show CDR1 as MNHEY and CDR2 as SMNVEV (reference sequence). The CDR3: CANSFESPSSYNEQFF. The CDR3 DNA sequence: TGTGCCAACAGTTTTGAAAGCCCCAGCTCCTACAATGAGCAGTTCTTC.

This chain joins TRBV19 and TRBJ2-5; 7 nucleotides line up with TRBD2. The CDR3 runs 14 residues. The J segment lost 7 bases and the V segment lost 3 bases, leaving 8 bases of the junction unmatched. The germline V gene has CDR1 LNHDA and CDR2 SQIVND (reference sequence). In DNA form, the CDR3 reads TGTGCCAGTAGTATCCCGCGGGAGTTGGGGACCCAGTACTTC. Translating it yields CASSIPRELGTQYF.

This clonotype has just a few counts. This chain joins TRBV9 and TRBJ2-2; D unresolved. The CDR3 totals 13 residues. Germline CDR1 and CDR2: SGDLS and YYNGEE. V lost 0 bases and J lost 7, with 7 bases in between. As DNA, the CDR3 is TGTGCCAGCAGCGTAGATTGGGGCGGGGAGCTGTTTTTT. It encodes CASSVDWGGELFF.

The rearrangement joins TRBV6-2 or TRBV6-3 to TRBJ2-1; 9 bases line up with TRBD1. The CDR3 runs 13 residues. Germline trimming cut 6 bases from V and 7 bases from J; bases unmatched to any gene: 4. Germline CDR1 MNHEY, CDR2 SVGEGT. CDR3 nucleotides: TGTGCCAGCAGGACGACAGGGGGTAATGAGCAGTTCTTC. As protein: CASRTTGGNEQFF.

This clonotype showed up just a few times. This chain joins TRBV12-3 or TRBV12-4 and TRBJ2-3; no clear D. V was clipped by 11 bases and J by 1 base, with 13 bases between them. The CDR3 covers 13 residues. The DNA for the CDR3 is TGTGCCGGCCGACTTGGGGGCACAGATACGCAGTATTTT. It encodes CAGRLGGTDTQYF.

This clonotype was observed a few times. The CDR3 sequence is CASSPVGGGSGNTIYF. The CDR3 DNA is TGCGCCAGCAGCCCAGTCGGGGGGGGCTCTGGAAACACCATATATTTT. This sequence joins TRBV4-1 and TRBJ1-3, with D perhaps TRBD1 (5 bases). CDR3 length: 16 residues. Germline CDR1 MGHRA, CDR2 YSYEKL. The V end lost 4 bases, the J end lost 0 bases, and 13 bases lay between the germline ends.

The chain employs TRBV30 and TRBJ2-1; no clear D gene. V was trimmed by 2 bases and J by 0 bases, leaving 5 bases between them. CDR1 and CDR2 (germline): GTSNPN, SVGIG (reference sequence). The CDR3 is 13 amino acids. CDR3 DNA sequence: TGTGCCTGGAGTACTGCCTCCTACAATGAGCAGTTCTTC. Protein sequence: CAWSTASYNEQFF.